These 28 T cell receptor beta chains originate from one sample sequenced in a study of T cell responses to AZD1222 COVID-19 vaccine. Some clones are missing from TCRdb's copy, which holds only in-frame ones; the method was immunoSEQ multiplex PCR. This table has over 130,000 clones, around 91% appearing once. This material consisted of peripheral blood, taken on day 0 of AZD1222 vaccination. All receptors come from an adult in good health.

This clone is large within its sample. The sample carries other DNA sequences with the same CDR3. The rearrangement links TRBV28 to TRBJ1-4; TRBD1 might be the D (6 bases). V lost 3 bases to trimming and J lost 7 bases, with 15 bases between them. Germline lookup yields CDR1 MDHEN and CDR2 SYDVKM. The CDR3 has 15 residues. In nucleotides, the CDR3 is TGTGCCAGCAGTTTGGGGGAGGAGGGGGGTGAAAAACTGTTTTTT. This codes for CASSLGEEGGEKLFF.

The J gene is TRBJ2-7, the V gene TRBV7-6; D gene ambiguous. Trimming took off 1 base at V and 4 bases at J, with 8 bases between the two ends. The CDR3 totals 13 residues. Germline values: CDR1 SGHVS, CDR2 FNYEAQ. The CDR3 coding sequence is TGTGCCAGCAGCTTAGGAATGGGGTACGAGCAGTACTTC. Amino acids: CASSLGMGYEQYF. Full variable domain (remainder filled in from reference TRBV7-6 and TRBJ2-7): GAGVSQSPRYKVTKRGQDVALRCDPISGHVSLYWYRQALGQGPEFLTYFNYEAQQDKSGLPNDRFSAERPEGSISTLTIQRTEQRDSAMYRCASSLGMGYEQYFGPGTRLTVT.

The CDR3 spells CASSSGGMNTEAFF. DNA for the CDR3: TGCGCCAGCAGTTCCGGCGGCATGAACACTGAAGCTTTCTTT. V usage is TRBV5-1 and J usage is TRBJ1-1; D gene ambiguous. Germline CDR1 SGHRS, CDR2 YFSETQ. V lost 5 bases to trimming and J lost 0 bases, with 11 bases between them. CDR3 length: 14 amino acids.

V and J are TRBV28 and TRBJ2-7, with 9 nucleotides matching TRBD2. J lost 3 bases, V lost 4 bases, and 7 bases had no gene match. Germline V gene sequence: CDR1 MDHEN, CDR2 SYDVKM. The CDR3 totals 15 residues. This CDR3 reads CASSYSGTSSYEQYF. The CDR3 DNA follows: TGTGCCAGCAGTTACTCCGGGACTAGCAGCTACGAGCAGTACTTC.

The chain is built from TRBV28 and TRBJ2-5; 10 bases are shared with TRBD1. CDR1 and CDR2 from the germline V gene are MDHEN and SYDVKM. V was pared by 3 bases and J by 7 bases, with 5 bases of the junction left unmatched. This CDR3 has 14 amino acids. CDR3 sequence (DNA): TGTGCCAGCAGTTTTGACAGGGGGCGGTGGACCCAGTACTTC. This sequence encodes CASSFDRGRWTQYF.

The chain joins TRBV11-2 to TRBJ2-7; a weak D match, TRBD2 (5 bases). Deletions cut 0 bases from V and 3 bases from J, with 15 bases between. This CDR3 has 16 amino acids. CDR1 is SGHAT, CDR2 FQNNGV, per germline. The CDR3 nucleotides read TGTGCCAGCAGCTTAGACCCGAGTAGCGCAGTCTACGAGCAGTACTTC. Protein sequence: CASSLDPSSAVYEQYF.

The chain combines TRBV2 with TRBJ2-1, with TRBD2 matching over 11 bases. CDR1 and CDR2 (germline): SNHLY, FYNNEI. The CDR3 totals 14 residues. Trimming took 8 bases from V and 6 from J; bases not matched to a gene: 6. The DNA of the CDR3 is TGTGCCAGCTTCGGCCTAGCGGGAGGCAATGAGCAGTTCTTC. Residues: CASFGLAGGNEQFF. The full variable domain, its missing parts supplied by reference TRBV2 and TRBJ2-1, is EPEVTQTPSHQVTQMGQEVILRCVPISNHLYFYWYRQILGQKVEFLVSFYNNEISEKSEIFDDQFSVERPDGSNFTLKIRSTKLEDSAMYFCASFGLAGGNEQFFGPGTRLTVL.

The V and J genes are TRBV28 and TRBJ2-1, with 10 nucleotides matching TRBD2. This CDR3 comprises 19 residues. The germline gives CDR1 MDHEN, CDR2 SYDVKM. With V trimmed by 4 bases and J by 0 bases, 12 bases remained unmatched. The CDR3 protein is CASSSYGLADTSSYNEQFF. CDR3 in DNA: TGTGCCAGCAGTTCCTACGGACTAGCGGACACTAGCTCCTACAATGAGCAGTTCTTC.

The chain uses TRBV7-9 and TRBJ2-7; weak D call: TRBD1 (5 bases). The CDR3 length is 14 residues. The germline V and J ends were trimmed by 2 bases and 0 bases, with 8 bases remaining between them. Germline V gene lookup returns CDR1 SEHNR and CDR2 FQNEAQ (reference sequence). The CDR3 loop reads CASSLLQASYEQYF. CDR3 bases: TGTGCCAGCAGCTTATTACAGGCCTCCTACGAGCAGTACTTC.

The chain recombines TRBV12-3 or TRBV12-4 with TRBJ1-1, with a possible D match to TRBD1 (5 bases). The CDR3 sequence is 11 residues long. Trimming cost V 8 bases and J 5 bases, with 9 bases left between them. CDR3: CASGWGTEAFF. DNA for the CDR3: TGTGCCAGCGGGTGGGGGACTGAAGCTTTCTTT.

Details on this clone: The germline gene is not matched at one end of the junction; a read error may be the cause. The chain recombines TRBV7-9 with TRBJ1-3, with D hard to call. The CDR3 is made up of 16 amino acids. CDR1 and CDR2 from the germline V gene are SEHNR and FQNEAQ (reference sequence). The CDR3 DNA sequence: TGTGCCAGTAGCTTAGGAGGGTTTCAATTAGTGGACACCATATATTTT. Encoded protein: CASSLGGFQLVDTIYF.

The rearrangement links TRBV2 to TRBJ2-7; D tentatively fits TRBD1 or TRBD2 (6 bases each). CDR1 is SNHLY, CDR2 FYNNEI, per germline. The CDR3 totals 14 residues. Trimming left V 6 bases short and J 4 bases short, with 16 bases between. The CDR3 region is CASSPQGGRYEQYF. The CDR3, as DNA: TGTGCCAGCAGCCCCCAAGGGGGGAGGTACGAGCAGTACTTC.

Notes on this clone: Other DNA sequences in this specimen translate into the identical CDR3. J is TRBJ2-5 and V is TRBV18; tentatively, D is TRBD2 (6 bases). V gave up 5 bases and J gave up 2 bases, with 9 bases separating them. The CDR3 extends over 13 amino acids. The germline CDR1 and CDR2 sequences are KGHSH and LQKENI. CDR3 residues: CASSAGLQETQYF. In nucleotides, the CDR3 is TGTGCCAGCTCAGCGGGACTGCAAGAGACCCAGTACTTC. The variable domain in full, with the rest retrieved from reference TRBV18 and TRBJ2-5, is NAGVMQNPRHLVRRRGQEARLRCSPMKGHSHVYWYRQLPEEGLKFMVYLQKENIIDESGMPKERFSAEFPKEGPSILRIQQVVRGDSAAYFCASSAGLQETQYFGPGTRLLVL.

This rearrangement joins TRBV20-1 to TRBJ1-5, with D tentatively TRBD1 (6 bases). CDR3 size: 12 residues. V was pared by 3 bases and J by 6 bases, with 9 bases between. Germline V gives CDR1 DFQATT, CDR2 SNEGSKA (reference sequence). The CDR3 sequence is CSASRGSQPQHF. The CDR3 nucleotides read TGCAGTGCTAGTAGGGGGAGTCAGCCCCAGCATTTT.

The chain joins TRBV30 to TRBJ1-1; 8 nucleotides line up with TRBD1. Germline loops: CDR1 GTSNPN, CDR2 SVGIG (reference sequence). Unmatched junction bases numbered 7, after V lost 2 bases and J lost 11 bases. CDR3 length: 12 residues. CDR3 in DNA: TGTGCCTGGAGTTCAGGGGGCGTGTACGCTTTCTTT. Translated, it gives CAWSSGGVYAFF.

The chain couples TRBV15 to TRBJ2-3; a weak D match, TRBD1 (6 bases). Per the germline V gene, CDR1 is LNHNV and CDR2 is YYDKDF (reference sequence). V shed 5 bases and J shed 6 bases, with 24 bases lying between them. The CDR3 contains 17 residues. In nucleotides, the CDR3 is TGTGCCACCAGCCCCTGGGGACGAGCCCCAGGGGAGGATACGCAGTATTTT. Translation: CATSPWGRAPGEDTQYF. Drawing the rest from reference TRBV15 and TRBJ2-3, the complete variable domain is DAMVIQNPRYQVTQFGKPVTLSCSQTLNHNVMYWYQQKSSQAPKLLFHYYDKDFNNEADTPDNFQSRRPNTSFCFLDIRSPGLGDTAMYLCATSPWGRAPGEDTQYFGPGTRLTVL.

This chain uses TRBV7-6 with TRBJ1-3; D is possibly TRBD1 (5 bases). This CDR3 has 19 residues. The germline gives CDR1 SGHVS, CDR2 FNYEAQ. Trimming took off 1 base at V and 4 bases at J, with 23 bases between the two ends. The CDR3 is CASSLVLAGSGSGGNTIYF. Here the CDR3 DNA reads TGTGCCAGCAGCTTAGTTCTGGCAGGGTCGGGATCGGGCGGAAACACCATATATTTT.

J is TRBJ2-3 and V is TRBV3-1 (or the pseudogene TRBV3-2), with 7 bases matching TRBD1. V shed 3 bases, J shed 2 bases, and the junction held 20 bases outside the gene matches. This CDR3 region has 20 residues. Germline assignment: CDR1 LGHDT and CDR2 YNNKEL (reference sequence). This CDR3 reads CASSQAYDSGTAKTTDTQYF. CDR3 bases: TGTGCCAGCAGCCAGGCCTACGATTCCGGGACAGCGAAAACCACAGATACGCAGTATTTT.

This chain links TRBV5-6 with TRBJ2-1; 7 bases map to TRBD2. The germline gives CDR1 SGHDT, CDR2 YYEEEE. With 5 bases clipped from V and 7 bases from J, the junction kept 6 bases outside the gene matches. The CDR3 totals 13 residues. The CDR3, as DNA: TGTGCCAGCAGGGGACTACCCGGGAATGAGCAGTTCTTC. Amino acid sequence: CASRGLPGNEQFF.

CDR3 sequence reads: CASRLDSNQPQHF. Here the CDR3 DNA reads TGTGCCAGCAGACTGGACAGCAATCAGCCCCAGCATTTT. The chain joins TRBV6-6 to TRBJ1-5; D unresolved. V shed 6 bases and J shed 1 base, with 7 bases lying between them. CDR1 and CDR2 from the germline V gene are MNHNY and SVGAGI (reference sequence). This CDR3 is 13 amino acids long.

The chain employs TRBV4-1 and TRBJ1-1; D perhaps matches TRBD1 (5 bases). Germline lookup yields CDR1 MGHRA and CDR2 YSYEKL. The V and J ends lost 4 bases and 4 bases respectively, with 16 bases between them. The CDR3 has 15 amino acids. The CDR3 region has the DNA TGCGCCAGCAGCCTACGAGGGGCCCCGGGCACTGAAGCTTTCTTT. Residues: CASSLRGAPGTEAFF.

V gene TRBV5-1 combines with J gene TRBJ2-7; the D gene is possibly TRBD1 (6 bases). Germline loops: CDR1 SGHRS, CDR2 YFSETQ. V was cut by 2 bases and J by 3 bases, with 9 bases left in between. This CDR3 spans 13 amino acids. CDR3 sequence: CASSFPGDYEQYF. The CDR3 DNA is TGCGCCAGCAGCTTCCCAGGGGACTACGAGCAGTACTTC.

The J gene is TRBJ1-1, the V gene TRBV5-6, with D maybe TRBD1 (5 bases). The CDR3 has 14 amino acids. V was shortened by 4 bases and J by 1 base, with 11 bases between the two germline ends. Germline CDR1 and CDR2: SGHDT and YYEEEE. The CDR3 coding sequence is TGTGCCAGCAGCCCAGAGGGGAAGAACACTGAAGCTTTCTTT. Translation: CASSPEGKNTEAFF.

This clone was counted once. J is TRBJ2-3 and V is TRBV7-9; D is possibly TRBD1 or TRBD2 (5 bases each). The CDR3 is made up of 15 amino acids. The V end lost 4 bases, the J end lost 4 bases, and 15 bases lay between the germline ends. From germline, CDR1 is SEHNR and CDR2 FQNEAQ (reference sequence). CDR3 residues: CASSSRGRQADTQYF. Here the CDR3 DNA reads TGTGCCAGCAGCTCCCGGGGCCGCCAGGCAGATACGCAGTATTTT.

The V gene is TRBV9, the J gene TRBJ1-2; 9 bases agree with TRBD1. Germline CDR1 is SGDLS and CDR2 is YYNGEE. The CDR3 has 14 amino acids. V lost 0 bases to trimming and J lost 6 bases; unmatched junction nucleotides: 3. In DNA, the CDR3 is TGTGCCAGCAGCGTAGGACAGGGGGTAAATGGCTACACCTTC. Translation: CASSVGQGVNGYTF.

In DNA form, the CDR3 reads TGTGCCAGCAGTTTGGGGCCCAGGGGAAACTATGGCTACACCTTC. This translates into CASSLGPRGNYGYTF. The chain has TRBV27 and TRBJ1-2, with a possible D match to TRBD1 (6 bases). The CDR3 extends over 15 amino acids. The germline CDR1 and CDR2 sequences are MNHEY and SMNVEV (reference sequence). V gave up 3 bases and J gave up 2 bases, with 13 bases separating them.

This clone came up once. The rearrangement links TRBV6-6 to TRBJ2-5; no clear D gene. V was clipped by 6 bases and J by 3 bases, with 5 bases between them. The CDR3 is made up of 11 amino acids. Germline CDR1 is MNHNY and CDR2 is SVGAGI (reference sequence). The CDR3 nucleotides are TGTGCCAGCAGCCCCAAAGAGACCCAGTACTTC. The encoded protein is CASSPKETQYF.

This clone appeared once. The chain joins TRBV30 to TRBJ1-1; the D is unclear. In germline, CDR1 is GTSNPN, CDR2 SVGIG (reference sequence). The CDR3 extends over 13 amino acids. V gave up 2 bases and J gave up 4 bases, with 11 bases separating them. The CDR3 bases are TGTGCCTGGAGTTTTTCCCAAATCACTGAAGCTTTCTTT. This sequence encodes CAWSFSQITEAFF.